This TCR beta chain was retrieved from a study of blood T cells in healthy people across ages. General study findings and limits: Older individuals had lower TCR beta diversity per million T cells (the decline was roughly linear). Strong correlation existed between TCR beta diversity and naive T cell percentage.

About this clonotype: Its specificity is unknown.

At least 5 micrograms of total RNA were extracted per sample. Together with a sample-barcoded 5' primer, a J-beta primer mix was included in a second PCR lasting roughly 7 to 11 cycles. Each sample provided no less than 3 million CDR3-containing paired-end reads. TCRdb reanalysed the 5' RACE reads using MiXCR and keeps one entry per CDR3 protein. The table shows about 1.5 million distinct CDR3 sequences, with 35% to 45% occurring only once. The CDR3 runs to 15 residues. CDR1 and CDR2 (germline): SGHTA, FQGNSA. The specimen sequenced was blood. The chain carries TRBV7-2 and TRBJ2-4; no firm D call. The assigned J gene may be wrong: the sequence end matches TRBJ2-7 better. This TCR was sampled from a woman aged 18-29 years in good health. The CDR3 coding sequence is TGTGCCAGCAGCTTATTACCGGACCTTTCCTACGAGCAGTACTTC. Its translation: CASSLLPDLSYEQYF.